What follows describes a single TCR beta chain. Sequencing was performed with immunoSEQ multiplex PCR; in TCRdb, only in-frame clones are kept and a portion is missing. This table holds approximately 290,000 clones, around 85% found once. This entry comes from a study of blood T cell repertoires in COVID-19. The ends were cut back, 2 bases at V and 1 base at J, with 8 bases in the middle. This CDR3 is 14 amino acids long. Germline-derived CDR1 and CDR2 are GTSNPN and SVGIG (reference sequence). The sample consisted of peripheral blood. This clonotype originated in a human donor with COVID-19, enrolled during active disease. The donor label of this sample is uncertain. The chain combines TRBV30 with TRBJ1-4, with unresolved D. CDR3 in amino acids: CAWSIHLTNEKLFF. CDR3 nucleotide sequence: TGTGCCTGGAGTATACACCTAACTAATGAAAAACTGTTTTTT.